These 7 T cell receptor beta chains were sequenced from one sample in a study of identical twins. TCRdb itself ran the 5' RACE reads through MiXCR, one entry per CDR3 protein. The sample contains about 570,000 distinct CDR3 sequences, just under 10% of which appear only once. This same sample was also taken into another study, of yellow fever vaccine responses in identical twins.

Sequencing was done on a sample of PBMCs. These receptors were collected from a young woman in good health.

The genes are TRBV3-1 and TRBJ2-3; D unclear. Germline V gene sequence: CDR1 LGHDT, CDR2 YNNKEL (reference sequence). Trimming shortened V by 4 bases and J by 6 bases, and 8 bases separated the two germline ends. The CDR3 covers 12 residues. CDR3 in amino acids: CASSRTMDTQYF. CDR3 coding DNA: TGTGCCAGCAGCCGCACTATGGATACGCAGTATTTT.

This chain uses TRBV29-1 with TRBJ2-5; 8 bases fit TRBD2. The germline gives CDR1 SQVTM, CDR2 ANQGSEA. V dropped 8 bases and J dropped 4; count of bases not matched to a gene: 6. The CDR3 runs to 12 residues. Written as DNA, the CDR3 is TGCAGCACCGCTCGGGAGGGAGAGACCCAGTACTTC. It yields the protein CSTAREGETQYF.

In this sample, this clonotype turned up many times. The rearrangement uses TRBV6-1 and TRBJ1-3; TRBD1 matches at 7 bases. Germline trimming cut 6 bases from V and 7 bases from J; bases unmatched to any gene: 12. Germline V lookup: CDR1 MNHNS, CDR2 SASEGT. This CDR3 comprises 15 residues. CDR3 nucleotides: TGTGCCAGCAGAACCCCAGGGGGGAATCTCAACACCATATATTTT. Residues: CASRTPGGNLNTIYF.

The chain employs TRBV10-3 and TRBJ2-1; D remains unclear. The CDR3 sequence is 13 residues long. Germline V gene sequence: CDR1 ENHRY, CDR2 SYGVKD. The V and J ends lost 11 bases and 5 bases respectively, with 16 bases between them. DNA for the CDR3: TGTGCCGCAAAGCCGGAGTCGAACAATGAGCAGTTCTTC. Amino acid sequence: CAAKPESNNEQFF.

This clonotype has just a few counts. This chain links TRBV6-6 with TRBJ1-1; unclear D gene. The V end was cut by 7 bases, the J end by 1 base, with 4 bases between. The CDR3 contains 11 residues. In germline, CDR1 is MNHNY, CDR2 SVGAGI (reference sequence). CDR3 sequence reads: CASTGNTEAFF. The CDR3 nucleotides are TGTGCCAGCACAGGGAACACTGAAGCTTTCTTT.

This clonotype was found many times. This chain connects TRBV9 to TRBJ2-1; TRBD2 matches at 12 bases. The CDR3 covers 15 residues. Germline V lookup: CDR1 SGDLS, CDR2 YYNGEE. V trimming: 4 bases; J trimming: 4 bases; junction bases outside the gene matches: 3. The CDR3 coding sequence is TGTGCCAGCAGCCGGACTAGCGGGGTGTACAATGAGCAGTTCTTC. The encoded protein is CASSRTSGVYNEQFF.

The gene calls are TRBV5-6 and TRBJ1-2; D may be TRBD1 (6 bases). Trimming shortened V by 1 base and J by 0 bases, and 10 bases separated the two germline ends. Germline CDR1 and CDR2: SGHDT and YYEEEE. The CDR3 runs 15 residues. CDR3 sequence: CASSLWTDPNYGYTF. The CDR3 DNA sequence: TGTGCCAGCAGCTTGTGGACAGATCCTAACTATGGCTACACCTTC.